This T cell receptor (beta chain) was identified during a study of blood T cell repertoires in COVID-19. At the level of the study: Material from acute and convalescent COVID-19 was sourced from the United States, Italy and Spain. PBMCs, B-cell-depleted T cells, or T cells provided the cDNA or gDNA that made up the material.

Under the authors' procedure: Reference gene primer amplification yielded estimated nucleated cell counts. Method: immunoSEQ multiplex PCR; TCRdb's copy keeps in-frame clones and lacks some. That table is the source of V, J and clone size, and D and trimming were worked out from the DNA. The table has 400,000 to 500,000 clones, roughly 90% seen once. This clone was seen once. V was pared by 1 base and J by 6 bases, with 19 bases between. The CDR3 runs 16 residues. The germline gives CDR1 LNHNV, CDR2 YYDKDF (reference sequence). Recruits, aged roughly 18 to 89 years, lived in approximately 26 US areas. The sequence was collected from a woman between 40 and 50 years old who had recovered from COVID-19. Sample: PBMCs or T cells enriched from blood (not recorded which). V usage is TRBV15 and J usage is TRBJ2-7; D possibly corresponds to TRBD2 (6 bases). CDR3 sequence: CATSRGLRERGLEQYF. CDR3 DNA sequence: TGTGCCACCAGCAGAGGCCTCCGGGAACGGGGACTCGAGCAGTACTTC.